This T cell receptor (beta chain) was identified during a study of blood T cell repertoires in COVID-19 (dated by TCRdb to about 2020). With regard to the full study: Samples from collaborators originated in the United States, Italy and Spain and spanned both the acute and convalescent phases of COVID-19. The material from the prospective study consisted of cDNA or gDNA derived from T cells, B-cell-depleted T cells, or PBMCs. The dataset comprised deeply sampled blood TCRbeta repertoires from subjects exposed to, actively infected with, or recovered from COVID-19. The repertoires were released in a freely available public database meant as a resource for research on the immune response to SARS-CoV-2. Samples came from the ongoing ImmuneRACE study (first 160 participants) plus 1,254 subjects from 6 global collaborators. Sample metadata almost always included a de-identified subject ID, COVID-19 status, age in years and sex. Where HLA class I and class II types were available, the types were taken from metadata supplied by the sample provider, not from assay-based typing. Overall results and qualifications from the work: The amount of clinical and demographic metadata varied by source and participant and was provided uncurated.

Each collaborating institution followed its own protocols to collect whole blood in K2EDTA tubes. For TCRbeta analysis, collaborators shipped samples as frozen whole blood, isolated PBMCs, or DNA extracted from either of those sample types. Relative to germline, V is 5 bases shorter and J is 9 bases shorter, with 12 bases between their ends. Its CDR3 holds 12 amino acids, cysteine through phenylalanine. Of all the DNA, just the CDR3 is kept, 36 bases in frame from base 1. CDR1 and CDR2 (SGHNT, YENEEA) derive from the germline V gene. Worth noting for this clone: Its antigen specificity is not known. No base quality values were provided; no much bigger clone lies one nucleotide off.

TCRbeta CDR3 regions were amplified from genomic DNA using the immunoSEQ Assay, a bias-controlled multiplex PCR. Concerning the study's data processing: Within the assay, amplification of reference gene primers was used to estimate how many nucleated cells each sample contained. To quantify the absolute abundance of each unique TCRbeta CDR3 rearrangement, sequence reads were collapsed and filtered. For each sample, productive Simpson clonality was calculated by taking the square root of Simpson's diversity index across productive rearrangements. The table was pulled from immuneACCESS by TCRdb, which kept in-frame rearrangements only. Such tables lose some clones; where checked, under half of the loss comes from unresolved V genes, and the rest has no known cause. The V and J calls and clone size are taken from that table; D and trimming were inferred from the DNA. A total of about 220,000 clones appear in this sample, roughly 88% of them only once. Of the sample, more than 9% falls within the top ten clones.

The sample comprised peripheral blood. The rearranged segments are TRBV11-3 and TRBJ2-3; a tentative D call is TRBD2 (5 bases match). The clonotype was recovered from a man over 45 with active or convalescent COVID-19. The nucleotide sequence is TGTGCCAGCAGCCCCCGATCGGGGACGCAGTATTTT. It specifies CASSPRSGTQYF.